These 13 T cell receptor beta chains originate from one sample sequenced in a study of T cells in Graves' hyperthyroidism and ophthalmopathy. RNA transcripts yielded amplified TCR beta CDR3 regions. A set of HTBI primers served as the primers for a first-round RT-PCR of the TCR CDR3. TCRdb recomputed calls from the multiplex PCR reads with MiXCR, one row per CDR3 protein. Of a few hundred thousand distinct CDR3 sequences listed, under 20% are singletons. The sequenced sample consisted of blood. The receptors come from a woman between 18 and 30 years old with Graves' ophthalmopathy.

This clonotype was counted at least ten times. The rearrangement links TRBV30 to TRBJ1-2, with TRBD1 identical over 10 bases. Looked up from germline, CDR1 is GTSNPN and CDR2 is SVGIG (reference sequence). This CDR3 region has 15 residues. The junction had 9 bases not matched to a gene; V was cut back by 6 bases and J by 2 bases. The CDR3 reads CACNYGDRGNYGYTF. The CDR3 DNA reads TGTGCCTGTAACTATGGGGACAGGGGCAACTATGGCTACACCTTC.

The V call is TRBV4-2, the J call TRBJ1-2; D is undetermined. Germline V lookup: CDR1 LGHNA, CDR2 YNFKEQ. V lost 0 bases and J 2 bases, leaving 10 bases between the germline ends. The CDR3 runs to 15 residues. The DNA of the CDR3 is TGTGCCAGCAGCCAAGAGGGCCCCCGGAACTATGGCTACACCTTC. It codes for CASSQEGPRNYGYTF.

This clonotype was seen a few times. The chain uses TRBV28 and TRBJ1-1; TRBD1 might be the D (5 bases). Germline V CDR1 and CDR2: MDHEN, SYDVKM. The CDR3 sequence is 15 residues long. V dropped 3 bases and J dropped 0 bases, with 11 bases sitting between them. The CDR3 coding sequence is TGTGCCAGCAGTTTCAGGGTAAACATGAACACTGAAGCTTTCTTT. It translates to CASSFRVNMNTEAFF.

This clonotype was recorded a few times. The V gene is TRBV27, the J gene TRBJ2-3, with a possible D match to TRBD2 (5 bases). Germline lookup yields CDR1 MNHEY and CDR2 SMNVEV (reference sequence). The CDR3 covers 16 residues. Trimming stripped 0 bases from V and 0 bases from J, with 10 bases between. The chain's CDR3 is CASSLSPGSSTDTQYF. The CDR3 bases are TGTGCCAGCAGTTTATCGCCGGGGTCGAGCACAGATACGCAGTATTTT.

This clonotype was seen at least ten times. The V gene is TRBV15, the J gene TRBJ2-3; D perhaps matches TRBD2 (5 bases). In germline, CDR1 is LNHNV, CDR2 YYDKDF (reference sequence). Trimming removed 3 bases from V and 4 bases from J, with 14 bases in between. The CDR3 contains 15 residues. The CDR3 DNA reads as TGTGCCACCAGCAGCCAAGGGAAGGAGGCAGATACGCAGTATTTT. Translated, it gives CATSSQGKEADTQYF.

This clonotype was found many times. CDR3 in amino acids: CATPEVGYTF. As DNA, the CDR3 is TGTGCCACCCCTGAAGTTGGCTACACCTTC. The rearrangement joins TRBV7-9 to TRBJ1-2; D is uncertain. The germline CDR1 and CDR2 sequences are SEHNR and FQNEAQ (reference sequence). Trimming removed 10 bases at V and 7 bases at J, with 10 bases between. The CDR3 spans 10 residues.

This clonotype has a count of ten or more. The chain combines TRBV28 with TRBJ2-7; possibly TRBD1 or TRBD2 for D (5 bases each). Germline V gives CDR1 MDHEN, CDR2 SYDVKM. The CDR3 is made up of 13 amino acids. Trimming removed 4 bases from V and 4 bases from J, with 11 bases in between. The CDR3 reads CASSSVGPYEQYF. In DNA, the CDR3 is TGTGCCAGCAGTTCAGTGGGACCTTACGAGCAGTACTTC.

V and J are TRBV15 and TRBJ1-4, with 9 bases identical to TRBD1. CDR1 LNHNV and CDR2 YYDKDF come from the germline V gene (reference sequence). This CDR3 has 15 amino acids. Germline trimming cut 0 bases from V and 5 bases from J; bases unmatched to any gene: 1. CDR3 nucleotide sequence: TGTGCCACCAGCAGAGAGGGACAGGGAAATGAAAAACTGTTTTTT. It is translated as CATSREGQGNEKLFF.

This clonotype was seen repeatedly, ten times or more. The V gene is TRBV3-1, the J gene TRBJ2-3; D unclear. Trimming removed 1 base from V and 0 bases from J, with 5 bases in between. CDR1 and CDR2 (germline): LGHDT, YNNKEL (reference sequence). The CDR3 is 14 residues long. CDR3 sequence reads: CASSQVRSTDTQYF. CDR3 DNA sequence: TGTGCCAGCAGCCAAGTCAGGAGCACAGATACGCAGTATTTT.

This clonotype was counted between two and nine times. V usage is TRBV2 and J usage is TRBJ1-5; D uncertain. CDR3 length equals 13 residues. Germline V CDR1 and CDR2: SNHLY, FYNNEI. V lost 3 bases to trimming and J lost 5 bases, with 8 bases between them. The CDR3 DNA follows: TGTGCCAGCAGTGAGTCGAGGTATCAGCCCCAGCATTTT. This encodes CASSESRYQPQHF.

The chain links TRBV20-1 to TRBJ1-5; D call uncertain. This CDR3 has 15 amino acids. The germline V gene encodes CDR1 DFQATT and CDR2 SNEGSKA (reference sequence). With 6 bases removed from V and 5 bases from J, the gap between germline ends came to 20 bases. CDR3 region: CSAFTTKSFDQPQHF. CDR3 sequence (DNA): TGCAGTGCGTTCACGACCAAGAGTTTCGATCAGCCCCAGCATTTT.

This clonotype was detected only a few times. The chain couples TRBV27 to TRBJ2-7, with 9 nucleotides matching TRBD2. V was pared by 0 bases and J by 7 bases, with 13 bases of the junction left unmatched. Germline-derived CDR1 and CDR2 are MNHEY and SMNVEV (reference sequence). CDR3 length equals 17 residues. The CDR3 sequence: CASSLSDRAGGPREQYF. CDR3 sequence (DNA): TGTGCCAGCAGTTTATCGGATCGGGCGGGAGGGCCGCGGGAGCAGTACTTC.

Comments on this clonotype: This may come from a read error, since a much larger clone is one base off. V is TRBV7-8 and J is TRBJ2-1; 9 bases agree with TRBD2. Germline V CDR1 and CDR2: SGHVS, FQNEAQ. This CDR3 spans 18 amino acids. In DNA, the CDR3 is TGTGCCAGCAGCCATAATCCGACTAGCGGAGGTCGATACAATGAGCAGCTCTTC. This translates into CASSHNPTSGGRYNEQLF.